These 26 T cell receptor beta chains share one sample of origin, sequenced in a study of control samples from healthy donors and cancer patients. Sequencing used immunoSEQ multiplex PCR; TCRdb keeps in-frame clones, though not all of them. In the table there are about 140,000 clones, 91% of which are singletons. The sequenced sample consisted of blood. The receptors stem from a man in his thirties or forties in good health.

This chain joins TRBV2 and TRBJ2-7, with D possibly matching TRBD1 (5 bases). Trimming stripped 5 bases from V and 1 base from J, with 6 bases between. Germline assignment: CDR1 SNHLY and CDR2 FYNNEI. CDR3 length: 12 amino acids. Here the CDR3 reads CASSWTSYEQYF. CDR3 nucleotides: TGTGCCAGCAGTTGGACATCCTACGAGCAGTACTTC.

The V call is TRBV19, the J call TRBJ2-4; tentatively, D is TRBD2 (5 bases). Deletions cut 7 bases from V and 0 bases from J, with 13 bases between. Germline assignment: CDR1 LNHDA and CDR2 SQIVND (reference sequence). The CDR3 sequence is 15 residues long. The CDR3 loop is CASNWQAGAKNIQYF. In nucleotides, the CDR3 is TGTGCCAGTAACTGGCAGGCGGGAGCCAAAAACATTCAGTACTTC.

This rearrangement joins TRBV11-2 to TRBJ1-6, with 7 bases identical to TRBD1. The CDR3 totals 15 residues. Per germline, CDR1 SGHAT and CDR2 FQNNGV. V shed 5 bases and J 4 bases; nucleotides not matched to a gene: 5. CDR3 sequence (DNA): TGTGCCAGCAGCCTGCAACAGGGGTATAATTCACCCCTCCACTTT. Encoded protein: CASSLQQGYNSPLHF.

The V and J genes are TRBV28 and TRBJ2-1; TRBD2 might be the D (5 bases). Germline V gene lookup returns CDR1 MDHEN and CDR2 SYDVKM. CDR3 length: 15 amino acids. V was shortened by 6 bases and J by 6 bases, with 18 bases between the two germline ends. CDR3 residues: CASSTLGLTSNEQFF. As DNA, the CDR3 is TGTGCCAGCAGCACCTTAGGACTGACGAGCAATGAGCAGTTCTTC.

The V and J genes are TRBV19 and TRBJ1-1; TRBD1 aligns across 8 bases. CDR3 length equals 14 residues. Per germline, CDR1 LNHDA and CDR2 SQIVND (reference sequence). The trim removed 5 bases at V and 5 bases at J, leaving 7 bases unmatched. The CDR3 sequence: CASSFGQGWTEAFF. The CDR3 region has the DNA TGTGCCAGTAGTTTCGGACAGGGATGGACTGAAGCTTTCTTT. Based on the CDR3 plus reference TRBV19 and TRBJ1-1, the full variable domain is DGGITQSPKYLFRKEGQNVTLSCEQNLNHDAMYWYRQDPGQGLRLIYYSQIVNDFQKGDIAEGYSVSREKKESFPLTVTSAQKNPTAFYLCASSFGQGWTEAFFGQGTRLTVV.

The chain carries TRBV30 and TRBJ2-3, with D possibly being TRBD1 or TRBD2 (6 bases each). The CDR3 runs 13 residues. The ends were cut back, 3 bases at V and 6 bases at J, with 13 bases in the middle. Germline CDR1 reads GTSNPN; CDR2 reads SVGIG (reference sequence). The CDR3 loop is CAWSGGNGDTQYF. CDR3 bases: TGTGCCTGGAGCGGGGGCAACGGGGATACGCAGTATTTT.

This rearrangement joins TRBV9 to TRBJ2-1, with TRBD2 matching over 10 bases. Trimming removed 4 bases from V and 10 bases from J; junction bases left unmatched: 14. CDR3 size: 16 residues. Germline V gene sequence: CDR1 SGDLS, CDR2 YYNGEE. The CDR3 spells CASSSRSGGAVFEQFF. In DNA, the CDR3 is TGTGCCAGCAGCTCCCGCAGCGGGGGGGCCGTGTTCGAGCAGTTCTTC.

V and J are TRBV19 and TRBJ1-5; TRBD1 agrees at 7 bases. Germline V gene sequence: CDR1 LNHDA, CDR2 SQIVND (reference sequence). This CDR3 is built from 14 residues. J lost 6 bases, V lost 4 bases, and 6 bases had no gene match. This chain's CDR3 is CASSTRQGPQPQHF. CDR3 coding DNA: TGTGCCAGTAGTACTCGACAGGGTCCTCAGCCCCAGCATTTT. Using reference TRBV19 and TRBJ1-5 for the parts outside the CDR3, the full variable domain is DGGITQSPKYLFRKEGQNVTLSCEQNLNHDAMYWYRQDPGQGLRLIYYSQIVNDFQKGDIAEGYSVSREKKESFPLTVTSAQKNPTAFYLCASSTRQGPQPQHFGDGTRLSIL.

V is TRBV6-6 and J is TRBJ2-7; 8 positions agree with TRBD1. V lost 6 bases to trimming and J lost 1 base; unmatched junction nucleotides: 5. The CDR3 is 14 amino acids. The germline gives CDR1 MNHNY, CDR2 SVGAGI (reference sequence). The CDR3 nucleotides read TGTGCCAGCAGCCTCGGACAGGGTTCCTACGAGCAGTACTTC. Translating it yields CASSLGQGSYEQYF.

The V gene is TRBV6-4, the J gene TRBJ1-2, with D perhaps matching TRBD1 (5 bases). V lost 4 bases and J 9 bases, leaving 9 bases between the germline ends. The length of the CDR3 is 11 residues. Germline CDR1 and CDR2: MRHNA and SNTAGT. The CDR3 DNA is TGTGCCAGCAGTGTAGGGGAGCGCTACACCTTC. Encoded protein: CASSVGERYTF.

This chain uses TRBV15 with TRBJ1-2; 8 nucleotides align to TRBD1. This CDR3 contains 16 residues. The trim removed 0 bases at V and 4 bases at J, leaving 7 bases unmatched. Germline V gene lookup returns CDR1 LNHNV and CDR2 YYDKDF (reference sequence). CDR3 region: CATSRDRGQDLYGYTF. The CDR3 DNA is TGTGCCACCAGCAGAGATCGGGGACAGGACCTCTATGGCTACACCTTC.

J is TRBJ2-3 and V is TRBV7-9; 7 nucleotides agree with TRBD2. This CDR3 spans 16 amino acids. Germline V gene data show CDR1 as SEHNR and CDR2 as FQNEAQ (reference sequence). V lost 2 bases, J lost 3 bases, and 8 bases stayed unmatched. The CDR3 bases are TGTGCCAGCAGCTTAATGACTAGCAGTTCTACAGATACGCAGTATTTT. This translates into CASSLMTSSSTDTQYF.

Here the CDR3 reads CASSQGHLLSYEQYF. The CDR3 DNA reads as TGCGCCAGCAGCCAAGGACATCTACTCTCCTACGAGCAGTACTTC. J is TRBJ2-7 and V is TRBV4-1, with D hard to call. CDR1 is MGHRA, CDR2 YSYEKL, per germline. Trimming took 1 base from V and 0 from J, leaving 10 bases between them. CDR3 length: 15 amino acids.

The chain has TRBV15 and TRBJ1-2; D is perhaps TRBD1 (6 bases). The CDR3 sequence is 17 residues long. Germline-derived CDR1 and CDR2 are LNHNV and YYDKDF (reference sequence). The V end lost 3 bases, the J end lost 0 bases, and 17 bases lay between the germline ends. CDR3 DNA: TGTGCCACCAGCAGTTCCGGGACATCCTCCCCTAACTATGGCTACACCTTC. This encodes CATSSSGTSSPNYGYTF.

The chain couples TRBV30 to TRBJ2-3; either TRBD1 or TRBD2 may supply D (5 bases each). Germline CDR1 is GTSNPN and CDR2 is SVGIG (reference sequence). This CDR3 region has 15 residues. V was cut by 4 bases and J by 1 base, with 15 bases left in between. CDR3 protein: CAWNPMGVGTDTQYF. Here the CDR3 DNA reads TGTGCCTGGAATCCAATGGGGGTTGGCACAGATACGCAGTATTTT.

The J gene is TRBJ2-1, the V gene TRBV29-1; D call uncertain. With 4 bases removed from V and 2 bases from J, the gap between germline ends came to 3 bases. The germline CDR1 and CDR2 sequences are SQVTM and ANQGSEA. This CDR3 spans 11 amino acids. The CDR3 nucleotides are TGCAGCGTTGTAGCCTACAATGAGCAGTTCTTC. This sequence encodes CSVVAYNEQFF.

The J gene is TRBJ1-5, the V gene TRBV3-1 (or the pseudogene TRBV3-2), with 9 bases that match TRBD1. Germline values: CDR1 LGHDT, CDR2 YNNKEL (reference sequence). This CDR3 spans 15 amino acids. The V segment lost 4 bases and the J segment 5 bases; nucleotides outside the gene matches: 6. CDR3 bases: TGTGCCAGCAGCCCCCGGGACAGGGTCTATCAGCCCCAGCATTTT. This codes for CASSPRDRVYQPQHF.

This clone was seen a few times. The chain links TRBV30 to TRBJ1-6; no reliable D call. The CDR3 totals 14 residues. The germline gives CDR1 GTSNPN, CDR2 SVGIG (reference sequence). The ends were cut back, 0 bases at V and 8 bases at J, with 11 bases in the middle. This CDR3 reads CAWSVGQADSPLHF. The CDR3 nucleotides read TGTGCCTGGAGTGTAGGGCAGGCGGATTCACCCCTCCACTTT.

As to this clone: Other DNA variants within this sample encode the same CDR3. The chain links TRBV3-1 (or the pseudogene TRBV3-2) to TRBJ1-2, with D possibly being TRBD1 (5 bases). CDR1 is LGHDT, CDR2 YNNKEL, per germline (reference sequence). With 1 base removed from V and 3 bases from J, the gap between germline ends came to 9 bases. The CDR3 loop spans 14 amino acids. The CDR3 protein is CASSQGGGDYGYTF. The CDR3 DNA reads TGTGCCAGCAGCCAAGGGGGAGGGGACTATGGCTACACCTTC.

J is TRBJ1-2 and V is TRBV5-4, with D tentatively TRBD1 (6 bases). This CDR3 is 14 amino acids long. Germline-derived CDR1 and CDR2 are SGHNT and YYREEE (reference sequence). Trimming shortened V by 4 bases and J by 5 bases, and 15 bases separated the two germline ends. The CDR3 reads CASSLRAGEYGYTF. The CDR3 DNA reads TGTGCCAGCAGCCTGCGGGCAGGGGAGTATGGCTACACCTTC.

The chain employs TRBV19 and TRBJ1-6; 9 positions agree with TRBD1. After removal of 4 bases from V and 0 bases from J, the junction contained 10 bases not matched to a gene. This CDR3 region has 19 residues. Per germline, CDR1 LNHDA and CDR2 SQIVND (reference sequence). CDR3 sequence reads: CASSTYGTGTSSYNSPLHF. DNA for the CDR3: TGTGCCAGTAGTACCTACGGGACAGGGACCAGCTCCTATAATTCACCCCTCCACTTT.

The V and J genes are TRBV4-2 and TRBJ1-2, with D tentatively TRBD1 (6 bases). Germline V lookup: CDR1 LGHNA, CDR2 YNFKEQ. Trimming took off 0 bases at V and 4 bases at J, with 15 bases between the two ends. The CDR3 is 16 amino acids. CDR3: CASSQDPGQGFYGYTF. The DNA for the CDR3 is TGTGCCAGCAGCCAAGACCCGGGACAAGGGTTCTATGGCTACACCTTC.

The chain joins TRBV3-1 (or the pseudogene TRBV3-2) to TRBJ2-3; 10 bases agree with TRBD2. Germline V gene sequence: CDR1 LGHDT, CDR2 YNNKEL (reference sequence). This CDR3 comprises 15 residues. Losses at the gene ends were 4 bases for V and 3 bases for J; bases not matched to a gene: 4. The CDR3 loop is CASSRAGGRTDTQYF. The CDR3, as DNA: TGTGCCAGCAGCCGAGCGGGGGGGCGGACAGATACGCAGTATTTT.

The J gene is TRBJ1-1, the V gene TRBV7-8; a possible D gene is TRBD1 (5 bases). V dropped 0 bases and J dropped 1 base, with 9 bases sitting between them. CDR1 is SGHVS, CDR2 FQNEAQ, per germline. The CDR3 contains 15 residues. CDR3 in amino acids: CASSLARAGNTEAFF. In DNA, the CDR3 is TGTGCCAGCAGCTTAGCCAGGGCAGGGAACACTGAAGCTTTCTTT.

The chain joins TRBV7-6 to TRBJ2-7; 7 bases line up with TRBD1. Per the germline V gene, CDR1 is SGHVS and CDR2 is FNYEAQ. V lost 5 bases and J lost 2; bases outside the gene matches: 3. The CDR3 extends over 13 amino acids. This chain's CDR3 is CASSRQGAYEQYF. CDR3 nucleotide sequence: TGTGCCAGCAGCCGACAGGGCGCCTACGAGCAGTACTTC.

The chain employs TRBV11-2 and TRBJ1-5; maybe TRBD1 (6 bases). The CDR3 consists of 14 residues. Germline V gene data show CDR1 as SGHAT and CDR2 as FQNNGV. V lost 3 bases, J lost 7 bases, and 13 bases lay in between. The CDR3 DNA sequence: TGTGCCAGCAGCTTCGGGGGAACAGGGCAGCCCCAGCATTTT. Its translation: CASSFGGTGQPQHF.